One sample yielded the 32 T cell receptor beta chains listed below, sequenced in a study of breast tumors, draining lymph nodes, adjacent tissues. Samples came from axillary lymph nodes draining the breast cancer. TCRdb used MiXCR to reprocess the multiplex PCR reads, holding one entry per CDR3 protein. The sample includes about 170,000 distinct CDR3 sequences, roughly a third of them seen just once. Sample: axillary lymph node tissue. These receptors came from a female donor with breast cancer. Some clones in this sample may be carry-over from other donors' samples.

In its sample, this clonotype was seen many times. V usage is TRBV19 and J usage is TRBJ2-3; no definite D call. Between the trimmed V and J ends, which lost 5 bases and 8 bases, there was a span of 11 bases. The CDR3 has 12 amino acids. Germline CDR1 LNHDA, CDR2 SQIVND (reference sequence). The CDR3 coding sequence is TGTGCCAGTAGTTCAAGTCTGCCTACGCAGTATTTT. This codes for CASSSSLPTQYF.

This clonotype came up many times. V and J are TRBV25-1 and TRBJ1-2; D is perhaps TRBD1 (6 bases). The CDR3 is 17 amino acids. Trimming removed 0 bases at V and 2 bases at J, with 16 bases between. The germline V gene encodes CDR1 MGHDK and CDR2 SYGVNS. CDR3 in amino acids: CASSEYTRGGGNYGYTF. Here the CDR3 DNA reads TGTGCCAGCAGTGAATATACCCGGGGAGGGGGAAACTATGGCTACACCTTC.

This clonotype was counted at least ten times. The chain recombines TRBV14 with TRBJ2-3, with TRBD1 matching over 8 bases. With 4 bases clipped from V and 4 bases from J, the junction kept 4 bases outside the gene matches. The CDR3 length is 14 residues. Per the germline V gene, CDR1 is SGHDN and CDR2 is FVKESK. CDR3 coding DNA: TGTGCCAGCAGCCGACAGGGGATCCCAGATACGCAGTATTTT. Translating gives CASSRQGIPDTQYF.

This clonotype has ten or more counts. The chain uses TRBV15 and TRBJ2-1; either TRBD1 or TRBD2 may supply D (5 bases each). The CDR3 is 15 amino acids. The V end was cut by 5 bases, the J end by 3 bases, with 14 bases between. Germline V gene sequence: CDR1 LNHNV, CDR2 YYDKDF (reference sequence). The CDR3 protein is CATSASEGLYNEQFF. CDR3 DNA sequence: TGTGCCACCAGCGCCTCCGAGGGGCTCTACAATGAGCAGTTCTTC.

This clonotype was recorded many times. The rearrangement joins TRBV6-5 to TRBJ2-7; 7 bases map to TRBD2. The CDR3 runs to 14 residues. Germline V gene data show CDR1 as MNHEY and CDR2 as SVGAGI. The V gene end was trimmed by 6 bases and the J gene end by 1 base; junction bases not matched to a gene: 6. The chain's CDR3 is CASSSSGPSYEQYF. CDR3 nucleotide sequence: TGTGCCAGCAGCTCTAGCGGACCGTCCTACGAGCAGTACTTC.

This rearrangement joins TRBV19 to TRBJ2-7, with D perhaps TRBD1 (6 bases). V was clipped by 1 base and J by 2 bases, with 12 bases between them. The CDR3 runs to 15 residues. Germline V lookup: CDR1 LNHDA, CDR2 SQIVND (reference sequence). CDR3 loop: CASSIGAGDPYEQYF. In DNA, the CDR3 is TGTGCCAGTAGTATAGGCGCAGGGGATCCCTACGAGCAGTACTTC.

Details on this clonotype: One end of the junction fails to match germline, which may point to a read error. The V gene is TRBV9, the J gene TRBJ2-3, with D perhaps TRBD1 (5 bases). The CDR3 runs 15 residues. The germline gives CDR1 SGDLS, CDR2 YYNGEE. For the CDR3, the DNA is TGTACCAGCAGCGTACAGGAAGTTTTCACAGATACGCAGTATTTT. Protein sequence: CTSSVQEVFTDTQYF.

On this clonotype itself: A much larger clone lies one base from this, so it may be a read error. This chain connects TRBV28 to TRBJ1-6, with no clear D. The CDR3 length is 16 residues. CDR1 is MDHEN, CDR2 SYDVKM, per germline. Trimming shortened V by 6 bases and J by 10 bases, and 22 bases separated the two germline ends. The chain's CDR3 is CASSPFKGSRHSPLHF. In nucleotides, the CDR3 is TGTGCCAGCAGCCCCTTTAAAGGGAGCAGGCACTCACCCCTCCACTTT. Together with reference TRBV28 and TRBJ1-6, the CDR3 gives the full variable domain: DVKVTQSSRYLVKRTGEKVFLECVQDMDHENMFWYRQDPGLGLRLIYFSYDVKMKEKGDIPEGYSVSREKKERFSLILESASTNQTSMYLCASSPFKGSRHSPLHFGNGTRLTVT.

Comment on this clonotype: A much bigger clone sits one base away, suggesting this may be a read error. This chain uses TRBV3-1 with TRBJ2-5; D call uncertain. Germline V gene data show CDR1 as LGHDT and CDR2 as YNNKEL (reference sequence). Trimming took 0 bases from V and 3 from J, leaving 5 bases between them. The CDR3 is made up of 13 amino acids. CDR3 coding DNA: TGTGCCAGCAGCCAAGATACAAAAGAGACCCAGTACTTC. Translated: CASSQDTKETQYF.

This clonotype was seen repeatedly, ten times or more. This chain links TRBV24-1 with TRBJ2-5; D perhaps matches TRBD2 (6 bases). Trimming stripped 1 base from V and 4 bases from J, with 9 bases between. CDR3 size: 14 residues. Germline lookup yields CDR1 KGHDR and CDR2 SFDVKD. The CDR3 region is CATSDFLAAETQYF. CDR3 DNA sequence: TGTGCCACCAGTGATTTTTTAGCGGCAGAGACCCAGTACTTC.

The CDR3 reads CASSPWASLSKTISYNEQFF. The CDR3 nucleotides read TGTGCCAGCAGCCCGTGGGCCTCACTCTCAAAAACAATCTCCTACAATGAGCAGTTCTTC. The chain carries TRBV6-5 and TRBJ2-1, with no clear D. Between the trimmed V and J ends, which lost 6 bases and 0 bases, there was a span of 27 bases. The CDR3 extends over 20 amino acids. The germline CDR1 and CDR2 sequences are MNHEY and SVGAGI.

V and J are TRBV6-1 and TRBJ1-6; no firm D call. In germline, CDR1 is MNHNS, CDR2 SASEGT. V dropped 5 bases and J dropped 5 bases, with 16 bases sitting between them. The CDR3 is made up of 16 amino acids. The CDR3 spells CASSQFWTANNSPLHF. In DNA form, the CDR3 reads TGTGCCAGCAGTCAATTTTGGACGGCAAATAATTCACCCCTCCACTTT.

Many counts were recorded for this clonotype. This sequence joins TRBV27 and TRBJ2-7, with D uncertain. CDR1 and CDR2 from the germline V gene are MNHEY and SMNVEV (reference sequence). CDR3 length: 13 amino acids. Between the trimmed V and J ends, which lost 7 bases and 1 base, there was a span of 11 bases. The CDR3 here is CASTSLGSYEQYF. The CDR3 bases are TGTGCCAGCACCTCCCTAGGTTCCTACGAGCAGTACTTC.

Of note for this clonotype: The junction differs from germline at one of its ends, possibly a read error. The V and J genes are TRBV19 and TRBJ1-5, with 12 bases matching TRBD1. CDR3 length: 15 residues. Germline values: CDR1 LNHDA, CDR2 SQIVND (reference sequence). The CDR3 sequence is CASIVGTGGYQPQHF. CDR3 in DNA: TGCGCCAGTATCGTCGGGACAGGGGGCTATCAGCCCCAGCATTTT. The variable domain in full, with the rest retrieved from reference TRBV19 and TRBJ1-5, is DGGITQSPKYLFRKEGQNVTLSCEQNLNHDAMYWYRQDPGQGLRLIYYSQIVNDFQKGDIAEGYSVSREKKESFPLTVTSAQKNPTAFYLCASIVGTGGYQPQHFGDGTRLSIL.

This clonotype has ten or more counts. V is TRBV19 and J is TRBJ2-3; 10 bases align to TRBD1. The junction had 7 bases not matched to a gene; V was cut back by 4 bases and J by 6 bases. The CDR3 is made up of 15 amino acids. CDR1 and CDR2 (germline): LNHDA, SQIVND (reference sequence). Here the CDR3 reads CASSTWTGGADTQYF. The CDR3, as DNA: TGTGCCAGTAGTACTTGGACAGGGGGTGCGGATACGCAGTATTTT.

This clonotype has at least ten counts. This chain uses TRBV6-2 or TRBV6-3 with TRBJ1-2; 10 bases line up with TRBD1. In germline, CDR1 is MNHEY, CDR2 SVGEGT. This CDR3 is 14 amino acids long. Unmatched junction bases numbered 8, after V lost 10 bases and J lost 3 bases. The DNA of the CDR3 is TGTGCCACCATCTGGGACAGGGGTCACTATGGCTACACCTTC. Translating gives CATIWDRGHYGYTF.

Many counts were recorded for this clonotype. This chain uses TRBV20-1 with TRBJ2-3, with TRBD2 matching over 14 bases. The V segment lost 3 bases and the J segment 2 bases; nucleotides outside the gene matches: 1. Germline CDR1 reads DFQATT; CDR2 reads SNEGSKA (reference sequence). The length of the CDR3 is 15 residues. CDR3 in DNA: TGCAGTGCTAGGGGACTAGCGGGAGTCACAGATACGCAGTATTTT. As protein: CSARGLAGVTDTQYF.

The CDR3 DNA sequence: TGTGCCAGCAGTTCGGGGGCGGCCTATGGCTACACCTTC. Its translation is CASSSGAAYGYTF. The chain combines TRBV28 with TRBJ1-2; TRBD1 is a possible D gene (6 bases). The germline V and J ends were trimmed by 4 bases and 4 bases, with 10 bases remaining between them. This CDR3 is 13 amino acids long. Germline V lookup: CDR1 MDHEN, CDR2 SYDVKM.

This clonotype showed up just a few times. This rearrangement joins TRBV5-6 to TRBJ1-1; D call uncertain. Trimming removed 3 bases from V and 12 bases from J, with 15 bases in between. The length of the CDR3 is 12 residues. The germline CDR1 and CDR2 sequences are SGHDT and YYEEEE. The CDR3 DNA reads TGTGCCAGCAGCTCCGGACTCTCCGGTACTTTCTTT. It specifies CASSSGLSGTFF. Supplemented by reference TRBV5-6 and TRBJ1-1, the full variable domain reads DAGVTQSPTHLIKTRGQQVTLRCSPKSGHDTVSWYQQALGQGPQFIFQYYEEEERQRGNFPDRFSGHQFPNYSSELNVNALLLGDSALYLCASSSGLSGTFFGQGTRLTVV.

This clonotype was recorded many times. In DNA form, the CDR3 reads TGTGCCAGCAGCCTGCGACAGGGAAACGGGGAGCTGTTTTTT. This gives the protein CASSLRQGNGELFF. The chain employs TRBV7-9 and TRBJ2-2; 7 bases agree with TRBD1. Germline CDR1 is SEHNR and CDR2 is FQNEAQ (reference sequence). There are 14 residues in the CDR3. Trimming took 5 bases from V and 7 from J; bases not matched to a gene: 7. Filled out from reference TRBV7-9 and TRBJ2-2, the complete variable domain reads DTGVSQNPRHKITKRGQNVTFRCDPISEHNRLYWYRQTLGQGPEFLTYFQNEAQLEKSRLLSDRFSAERPKGSFSTLEIQRTEQGDSAMYLCASSLRQGNGELFFGEGSRLTVL.

This clonotype occurred once. The V gene is TRBV2, the J gene TRBJ2-7; D may be TRBD1 (7 bases). V was pared by 8 bases and J by 1 base, with 18 bases between. The CDR3 is made up of 15 amino acids. CDR1 and CDR2 (germline): SNHLY, FYNNEI. The CDR3 sequence: CASPSTGDLSYEQYF. The DNA of the CDR3 is TGTGCCAGCCCCAGCACAGGGGACTTATCCTACGAGCAGTACTTC.

This clonotype was picked up many times. The V and J genes are TRBV11-1 and TRBJ2-2; TRBD1 matches 11 bases. J was trimmed by 2 bases and V by 5 bases; bases with no gene match: 4. The CDR3 sequence is 16 residues long. Germline V gene sequence: CDR1 SGHAT, CDR2 FQDESV (reference sequence). The CDR3 sequence is CASSRGTGGNTGELFF. CDR3 nucleotides: TGTGCCAGCAGCCGCGGGACAGGGGGTAACACCGGGGAGCTGTTTTTT.

The rearrangement joins TRBV7-6 to TRBJ2-1, with a weak D call TRBD2 (6 bases). Trimming cost V 7 bases and J 9 bases, with 19 bases left between them. There are 14 residues in the CDR3. From germline, CDR1 is SGHVS and CDR2 FNYEAQ. In nucleotides, the CDR3 is TGTGCCAGCAACCTTAGCGGTTGGGTTGGTGAGCAGTTCTTC. Protein: CASNLSGWVGEQFF.

This clonotype was detected ten times or more. One end of the junction is discordant with germline, which a read error may explain. The J gene is TRBJ2-5, the V gene TRBV5-1; 7 bases are shared with TRBD2. CDR3 length equals 14 residues. Germline lookup yields CDR1 SGHRS and CDR2 YFSETQ. The CDR3 loop reads CASRGEMYQDTQYF. CDR3 nucleotides: TGCGCCAGCCGGGGGGAGATGTACCAAGACACCCAGTACTTC. Together with reference TRBV5-1 and TRBJ2-5, the CDR3 gives the full variable domain: KAGVTQTPRYLIKTRGQQVTLSCSPISGHRSVSWYQQTPGQGLQFLFEYFSETQRNKGNFPGRFSGRQFSNSRSEMNVSTLELGDSALYLCASRGEMYQDTQYFGPGTRLLVL.

This chain connects TRBV9 to TRBJ2-5; 12 positions agree with TRBD2. CDR3 length: 16 amino acids. V was pared by 0 bases and J by 5 bases, with 5 bases of the junction left unmatched. Looked up from germline, CDR1 is SGDLS and CDR2 is YYNGEE. The CDR3 sequence is CASSVALAGGLETQYF. The CDR3 DNA is TGTGCCAGCAGCGTAGCCCTAGCGGGGGGGCTGGAGACCCAGTACTTC.

This clonotype has at least ten counts. A junction end diverges from the germline sequence, so it may reflect a read error. This chain connects TRBV6-5 to TRBJ2-2, with 8 positions matching TRBD2. Germline V gene data show CDR1 as MNHEY and CDR2 as SVGAGI. The CDR3 sequence is 15 residues long. The DNA for the CDR3 is TGTGCCAGCAGTCACTCGAGTTTAGCGGGGGGGGAGCTGTTTTTT. This gives the protein CASSHSSLAGGELFF.

This clonotype has at least ten counts. The rearrangement uses TRBV29-1 and TRBJ2-7; no reliable D call. The CDR3 consists of 11 residues. In germline, CDR1 is SQVTM, CDR2 ANQGSEA. Trimming cost V 0 bases and J 7 bases, with 7 bases left between them. The CDR3 protein is CSVEDPGEQYF. DNA for the CDR3: TGCAGCGTTGAAGATCCCGGGGAGCAGTACTTC.

Concerning this clonotype: This may arise from a read error, as a much more abundant clone is one base away. The chain carries TRBV6-1 and TRBJ2-3; D may correspond to TRBD1 or TRBD2 (5 bases each). The CDR3 extends over 14 amino acids. With 6 bases removed from V and 3 bases from J, the gap between germline ends came to 13 bases. Germline V gene sequence: CDR1 MNHNS, CDR2 SASEGT. The CDR3: CASRRRGYTDTQYF. The CDR3 coding sequence is TGTGCCAGCAGACGCCGGGGCTATACAGATACGCAGTATTTT.

In its sample, this clonotype was seen many times. This chain connects TRBV12-3 or TRBV12-4 to TRBJ2-1, with TRBD1 as a possible D gene (9 bases). The ends were cut back, 7 bases at V and 4 bases at J, with 17 bases in the middle. The CDR3 length is 15 residues. CDR3 in DNA: TGTGCCAGCAACGGGAGGGACAGGGTTTACAATGAGCAGTTCTTC. Protein sequence: CASNGRDRVYNEQFF.

This clonotype has a handful of counts. This chain joins TRBV20-1 and TRBJ1-2, with TRBD1 as a possible D gene (6 bases). The germline V gene encodes CDR1 DFQATT and CDR2 SNEGSKA (reference sequence). The CDR3 runs 19 residues. V lost 1 base and J 5 bases, leaving 29 bases between the germline ends. Here the CDR3 reads CSARVQGRMGNTEAYGYTF. As DNA, the CDR3 is TGCAGTGCTAGAGTCCAGGGGCGGATGGGGAACACTGAAGCTTATGGCTACACCTTC.

The chain joins TRBV29-1 to TRBJ2-3; D unclear. This CDR3 has 14 amino acids. Germline-derived CDR1 and CDR2 are SQVTM and ANQGSEA. V shed 7 bases and J shed 1 base, with 15 bases lying between them. In DNA form, the CDR3 reads TGCAGCGCTCGAGACTCCGGACGCACAGATACGCAGTATTTT. Translating it yields CSARDSGRTDTQYF.

The chain has TRBV6-1 and TRBJ2-3, with 12 nucleotides matching TRBD2. CDR3 length: 17 amino acids. From germline, CDR1 is MNHNS and CDR2 SASEGT. The ends lost 5 bases at V and 3 bases at J; junction bases unmatched: 9. The CDR3 coding sequence is TGTGCCAGCAGTCCGACTAGCGGGGGCCGGGGGACAGATACGCAGTATTTT. Translation: CASSPTSGGRGTDTQYF.